This T cell receptor (beta chain) was profiled in a study of blood T cells in healthy people across ages. General study points: With donor CMV status unknown, expanded clonotype changes were possibly confounded.

A word on this clonotype: What it binds is unknown.

Primers used in a second PCR of roughly 7 to 11 cycles were a sample-barcoded 5' primer and a J-beta primer mix. TCRdb independently ran MiXCR on the 5' RACE reads; one entry per CDR3 protein. Of hundreds of thousands of distinct CDR3 sequences in the sample, 45% to 50% were seen once. This CDR3 has 13 residues. Germline V gene data show CDR1 as DFQATT and CDR2 as SNEGSKA (reference sequence). The V end lost 5 bases, the J end lost 2 bases, and 7 bases lay between the germline ends. The clonotype originates from a woman in her sixties or seventies in good health. V usage is TRBV20-1 and J usage is TRBJ2-6; D remains unclear. Sequencing was performed on blood. For the CDR3, the DNA is TGCAGTGCTTACACCCCTGGGGCCAACGTCCTGACTTTC. This codes for CSAYTPGANVLTF.